Presented here are 20 T cell receptor beta chains from one specimen sequenced in a study of cytomegalovirus exposure and HLA in healthy donors. Use of 60 Vbeta and 13 Jbeta primers characterized the PCR. This table comes from immunoSEQ multiplex PCR, and its TCRdb copy is limited to in-frame clones, with some not included. The data show 120,000 or so clones, with approximately 78% seen just once and roughly 11% held by the top ten. Source material: PBMCs. The receptors were gathered from a man aged 30 to 39 in good health and CMV-seropositive.

This clone was seen only a few times. This sequence joins TRBV5-1 and TRBJ1-5; 10 positions agree with TRBD1. V lost 4 bases, J lost 3 bases, and 4 bases stayed unmatched. CDR1 SGHRS and CDR2 YFSETQ come from the germline V gene. The CDR3 extends over 15 amino acids. The CDR3 coding sequence is TGCGCCAGCAGCCCGGGACAGGGGAACAATCAGCCCCAGCATTTT. Translated: CASSPGQGNNQPQHF.

The chain is built from TRBV10-1 and TRBJ2-3; possible D gene TRBD2, 5 bases. The CDR3 sequence is 16 residues long. Per germline, CDR1 WNHNN and CDR2 SYGVQD (reference sequence). Trimming shortened V by 4 bases and J by 5 bases, and 19 bases separated the two germline ends. The CDR3 nucleotides are TGCGCCAGCAGTGGGTTTTCGGGAACCCCCGGAGATACGCAGTATTTT. Translating gives CASSGFSGTPGDTQYF.

The rearrangement links TRBV6-5 to TRBJ2-2, with D possibly TRBD1 on 6 matching bases. Trimming took off 10 bases at V and 0 bases at J, with 12 bases between the two ends. This CDR3 spans 14 amino acids. Germline V gives CDR1 MNHEY, CDR2 SVGAGI. The CDR3 region has the DNA TGTGCCACCCGAAGGGGGTCGAACACCGGGGAGCTGTTTTTT. Encoded protein: CATRRGSNTGELFF.

A few counts support this clone. The rearrangement links TRBV6-1 to TRBJ2-3; D possibly corresponds to TRBD1 (7 bases). The V end was cut by 1 base, the J end by 4 bases, with 15 bases between. CDR3 size: 16 residues. The germline CDR1 and CDR2 sequences are MNHNS and SASEGT. The CDR3 nucleotides read TGTGCCAGCAGTGAAGATGTCAGGGGGAGGTCAGATACGCAGTATTTT. Protein product: CASSEDVRGRSDTQYF.

J is TRBJ2-6 and V is TRBV13; D gene uncertain. Looked up from germline, CDR1 is PRHDT and CDR2 is FYEKMQ (reference sequence). The V end was cut by 4 bases, the J end by 2 bases, with 6 bases between. The CDR3 has 14 amino acids. CDR3 coding DNA: TGTGCCAGCAGCTACAACACTGGGGCCAACGTCCTGACTTTC. It translates to CASSYNTGANVLTF.

The chain joins TRBV7-3 to TRBJ2-2; 7 nucleotides match TRBD1. Unmatched junction bases numbered 12, after V lost 6 bases and J lost 5 bases. Germline values: CDR1 SGHTA, CDR2 FQGTGA. The CDR3 is made up of 16 amino acids. The CDR3 is CASSLATGAGTGELFF. The CDR3 DNA reads as TGTGCCAGCAGTCTCGCCACAGGGGCAGGGACCGGGGAGCTGTTTTTT.

This chain links TRBV19 with TRBJ1-5, with D possibly matching TRBD1 (5 bases). The CDR3 totals 12 residues. V was trimmed by 8 bases and J by 6 bases, leaving 11 bases between them. CDR1 is LNHDA and CDR2 is SQIVND in the germline V gene (reference sequence). CDR3 loop: CASGGMSQPQHF. The CDR3, as DNA: TGTGCCAGTGGGGGGATGAGTCAGCCCCAGCATTTT.

The V gene is TRBV7-2, the J gene TRBJ2-1; 8 positions match TRBD2. Germline CDR1 and CDR2: SGHTA and FQGNSA. The V and J ends lost 4 bases and 0 bases, in that order; junction bases with no gene match: 2. The CDR3 length is 15 residues. The CDR3 nucleotides read TGTGCCAGCAGCTCGGGACTAGACTCCTACAATGAGCAGTTCTTC. Its protein product is CASSSGLDSYNEQFF.

This chain uses TRBV29-1 with TRBJ1-1; D remains ambiguous. The V and J ends lost 6 bases and 8 bases respectively, with 16 bases between them. CDR3 length: 12 residues. The germline V gene has CDR1 SQVTM and CDR2 ANQGSEA. The CDR3 sequence: CSVTRRVREAFF. The CDR3 DNA reads TGCAGCGTGACTAGACGGGTTAGAGAAGCTTTCTTT.

The chain joins TRBV10-1 to TRBJ1-5, with 7 bases lining up with TRBD1. The CDR3 has 17 amino acids. J gave up 2 bases and V 0 bases, and 7 bases lay outside the gene matches. Germline CDR1 is WNHNN and CDR2 is SYGVQD (reference sequence). CDR3 protein: CASSESDKGACNQPQHF. In DNA form, the CDR3 reads TGCGCCAGCAGTGAGTCGGATAAGGGGGCTTGCAATCAGCCCCAGCATTTT.

Turning to this clone: A clone one base away is much larger, so this may be a read error. The CDR3, as DNA: TGTGCCAGCAGCTTTAGCGGTAGCTCCTACAATGAGCAGTTCTTC. Translation gives CASSFSGSSYNEQFF. The rearrangement links TRBV9 to TRBJ2-1, with a possible D match to TRBD2 (6 bases). The CDR3 extends over 15 amino acids. Trimming took 4 bases from V and 0 from J, leaving 11 bases between them. Per the germline V gene, CDR1 is SGDLS and CDR2 is YYNGEE.

The V gene is TRBV11-2, the J gene TRBJ2-5; 12 bases agree with TRBD2. After removal of 1 base from V and 5 bases from J, the junction contained 5 bases not matched to a gene. The germline V gene has CDR1 SGHAT and CDR2 FQNNGV. The CDR3 extends over 16 amino acids. The CDR3 loop is CASSLVWLAGGETQYF. The CDR3 nucleotides read TGTGCCAGCAGCTTAGTGTGGCTAGCGGGAGGGGAGACCCAGTACTTC.

The CDR3: CASSPGTSGHWATGGEQFF. CDR3 DNA sequence: TGTGCCAGCAGCCCCGGGACTAGCGGTCATTGGGCCACAGGGGGTGAGCAGTTCTTC. The rearrangement uses TRBV5-4 and TRBJ2-1; TRBD2 matches at 11 bases. V shed 4 bases, J shed 9 bases, and the junction held 21 bases outside the gene matches. This CDR3 is built from 19 residues. In germline, CDR1 is SGHNT, CDR2 YYREEE (reference sequence). Full variable domain (outside the CDR3, taken from reference TRBV5-4 and TRBJ2-1): ETGVTQSPTHLIKTRGQQVTLRCSSQSGHNTVSWYQQALGQGPQFIFQYYREEENGRGNFPPRFSGLQFPNYSSELNVNALELDDSALYLCASSPGTSGHWATGGEQFFGPGTRLTVL.

Only one count was recorded for this clone. This rearrangement joins TRBV27 to TRBJ2-7; perhaps TRBD2 as D (6 bases). Germline V gene sequence: CDR1 MNHEY, CDR2 SMNVEV (reference sequence). The V and J ends lost 4 bases and 0 bases respectively, with 19 bases between them. This CDR3 region has 17 residues. The CDR3 bases are TGTGCCAGCAGTTCGCTTCGGAGCGGGCTAAGCTCCTACGAGCAGTACTTC. The encoded protein is CASSSLRSGLSSYEQYF.

The V gene is TRBV5-4, the J gene TRBJ2-7, with a weak D call TRBD2 (5 bases). Per the germline V gene, CDR1 is SGHNT and CDR2 is YYREEE (reference sequence). This CDR3 has 15 amino acids. V was cut by 4 bases and J by 0 bases, with 14 bases left in between. As DNA, the CDR3 is TGTGCCAGCAGCGCCCGGGATGGGAGCTCCTACGAGCAGTACTTC. Its protein is CASSARDGSSYEQYF.

This chain links TRBV9 with TRBJ1-1, with a tentative D call TRBD1 (5 bases). The V end lost 7 bases, the J end lost 0 bases, and 31 bases lay between the germline ends. From germline, CDR1 is SGDLS and CDR2 YYNGEE. The CDR3 contains 20 residues. CDR3 residues: CASSLTGNRVNWGVNTEAFF. The CDR3 DNA reads TGTGCCAGCTCCCTCACGGGGAATCGGGTCAACTGGGGGGTGAACACTGAAGCTTTCTTT.

This chain uses TRBV28 with TRBJ2-1; 9 positions agree with TRBD2. The CDR3 runs 14 residues. V shed 8 bases and J 2 bases; nucleotides not matched to a gene: 4. CDR1 is MDHEN, CDR2 SYDVKM, per germline. CDR3 in DNA: TGTGCCAGCTTCGGCGGGAGGGCCTACAATGAGCAGTTCTTC. This encodes CASFGGRAYNEQFF.

The chain combines TRBV6-5 with TRBJ2-5; D uncertain. The CDR3 covers 15 residues. Germline lookup yields CDR1 MNHEY and CDR2 SVGAGI. Trimming pared 0 bases from V and 2 bases from J, leaving 10 bases between. The DNA of the CDR3 is TGTGCCAGCAGTTACTCGTGGGCCTCACAAGAGACCCAGTACTTC. Amino acids: CASSYSWASQETQYF.

This chain links TRBV9 with TRBJ2-7; D is ambiguous. Germline lookup yields CDR1 SGDLS and CDR2 YYNGEE. This CDR3 comprises 13 residues. Trimming removed 0 bases at V and 3 bases at J, with 7 bases between. The CDR3 DNA sequence: TGTGCCAGCAGCGTAGGGTCAGACTACGAGCAGTACTTC. It is translated as CASSVGSDYEQYF. The full variable domain, rest sourced from reference TRBV9 and TRBJ2-7, is DSGVTQTPKHLITATGQRVTLRCSPRSGDLSVYWYQQSLDQGLQFLIQYYNGEERAKGNILERFSAQQFPDLHSELNLSSLELGDSALYFCASSVGSDYEQYFGPGTRLTVT.

DNA for the CDR3: TGTGCCAGCAGCGTAGGGAACCGGGAGCAGCTGTTTTTT. Translated, it gives CASSVGNREQLFF. The rearrangement joins TRBV9 to TRBJ2-2; TRBD2 might be the D (6 bases). Trimming took off 0 bases at V and 12 bases at J, with 12 bases between the two ends. The V gene's germline CDR1 is SGDLS and CDR2 YYNGEE. The CDR3 loop spans 13 amino acids.